Following are 18 T cell receptor beta chains from one sample sequenced in a study of PD-1 blockade in classical Hodgkin lymphoma. TCRdb's copy holds only in-frame clones and misses some; the assay was immunoSEQ multiplex PCR. The sample includes approximately 32,000 clones, roughly 80% of them seen just once. All the patients suffered relapse after autologous stem cell transplantation, and brentuximab vedotin exposure differed. Source: peripheral blood mononuclear cells (PBMCs), taken at baseline. These TCRs come from a human donor with classical Hodgkin lymphoma.

V is TRBV14 and J is TRBJ2-5; possible D gene TRBD2, 6 bases. This CDR3 has 18 amino acids. Germline CDR1 is SGHDN and CDR2 is FVKESK. The V end was cut by 0 bases, the J end by 10 bases, with 27 bases between. CDR3 sequence: CASSQDAGLYKGVGVQYF. Written as DNA, the CDR3 is TGTGCCAGCAGCCAAGACGCGGGGCTATACAAAGGCGTCGGGGTCCAGTACTTC.

The chain carries TRBV9 and TRBJ2-6; D is ambiguous. This CDR3 contains 15 residues. CDR1 is SGDLS, CDR2 YYNGEE, per germline. Trimming cost V 0 bases and J 5 bases, with 9 bases left between them. CDR3 region: CASSVAANRANVLTF. The CDR3 DNA reads as TGTGCCAGCAGCGTAGCAGCCAACCGGGCCAACGTCCTGACTTTC.

The chain employs TRBV7-9 and TRBJ1-1; D remains ambiguous. V was clipped by 7 bases and J by 5 bases, with 11 bases between them. Per the germline V gene, CDR1 is SEHNR and CDR2 is FQNEAQ (reference sequence). The length of the CDR3 is 12 residues. CDR3 sequence reads: CASTVLETEAFF. The CDR3, as DNA: TGTGCCAGCACCGTACTGGAGACTGAAGCTTTCTTT.

This clone has a single count. The chain recombines TRBV18 with TRBJ2-3; the match to TRBD1 covers 9 bases. The CDR3 totals 16 residues. V lost 2 bases, J lost 4 bases, and 7 bases stayed unmatched. Germline CDR1 and CDR2: KGHSH and LQKENI. The CDR3 DNA reads TGTGCCAGCTCACCAACGGACAGGGGAACGCCAGATACGCAGTATTTT. It encodes CASSPTDRGTPDTQYF.

This chain uses TRBV29-1 with TRBJ1-2; 7 nucleotides agree with TRBD1. This CDR3 has 13 amino acids. V lost 4 bases and J lost 3; bases outside the gene matches: 5. From germline, CDR1 is SQVTM and CDR2 ANQGSEA. The CDR3, as DNA: TGCAGCGTTGCCCTCGGACAGGACTATGGCTACACCTTC. As protein: CSVALGQDYGYTF.

V gene TRBV19 combines with J gene TRBJ2-3; D is undetermined. The germline V gene encodes CDR1 LNHDA and CDR2 SQIVND (reference sequence). The CDR3 contains 14 residues. Trimming took 4 bases from V and 9 from J, leaving 17 bases between them. CDR3 amino acids: CASSTTPPTSTQYF. DNA for the CDR3: TGTGCCAGTAGTACTACCCCCCCCACGAGCACGCAGTATTTT.

V and J are TRBV11-2 and TRBJ1-1; TRBD1 might be the D (5 bases). CDR1 is SGHAT, CDR2 FQNNGV, per germline. There are 13 residues in the CDR3. V lost 3 bases and J lost 8, with 13 bases in between. The CDR3 nucleotides read TGTGCCAGCAGCTTCCTACGCTCAGGGGAAGCTTTCTTT. This gives the protein CASSFLRSGEAFF.

The chain links TRBV5-1 to TRBJ1-1; D perhaps matches TRBD1 (5 bases). The CDR3 is made up of 14 amino acids. Trimming shortened V by 4 bases and J by 1 base, and 11 bases separated the two germline ends. CDR1 and CDR2 (germline): SGHRS, YFSETQ. In nucleotides, the CDR3 is TGCGCCAGCAGCCCGGGACGGGAGAACACTGAAGCTTTCTTT. Amino acids: CASSPGRENTEAFF.

This chain connects TRBV18 to TRBJ2-1; 11 bases agree with TRBD1. CDR1 is KGHSH, CDR2 LQKENI, per germline. This CDR3 region has 17 residues. The junction had 15 bases not matched to a gene; V was cut back by 5 bases and J by 9 bases. This CDR3 reads CASSFGQGAGDGSEQFF. Written as DNA, the CDR3 is TGTGCCAGCTCATTCGGACAGGGGGCTGGTGATGGGAGTGAGCAGTTCTTC.

This rearrangement joins TRBV18 to TRBJ1-1, with D perhaps TRBD1 (6 bases). V gave up 4 bases and J gave up 4 bases, with 19 bases separating them. The CDR3 covers 16 residues. CDR1 is KGHSH, CDR2 LQKENI, per germline. CDR3 loop: CASSLNQQGEGTEAFF. The CDR3 DNA reads TGTGCCAGCTCACTAAATCAACAGGGAGAAGGCACTGAAGCTTTCTTT.

This sequence joins TRBV5-1 and TRBJ2-7; 9 nucleotides agree with TRBD2. The CDR3 is made up of 15 amino acids. Unmatched junction bases numbered 3, after V lost 0 bases and J lost 2 bases. Germline loops: CDR1 SGHRS, CDR2 YFSETQ. The CDR3 coding sequence is TGCGCCAGCAGCTTGGGACTAGCGGAGACCTACGAGCAGTACTTC. Protein product: CASSLGLAETYEQYF.

The CDR3 nucleotides are TGTGCCAGCAGTGAAGGGAACAGGGTCGCCGGGGAGCTGTTTTTT. Translating gives CASSEGNRVAGELFF. The chain couples TRBV2 to TRBJ2-2, with TRBD1 as a possible D gene (6 bases). Trimming removed 1 base at V and 6 bases at J, with 12 bases between. The CDR3 length is 15 residues. Per germline, CDR1 SNHLY and CDR2 FYNNEI.

CDR3 region: CSVAGHDYGYTF. For the CDR3, the DNA is TGCAGCGTTGCTGGGCACGACTATGGCTACACCTTC. This sequence joins TRBV29-1 and TRBJ1-2, with no clear D. This CDR3 contains 12 residues. V was clipped by 4 bases and J by 3 bases, with 9 bases between them. The germline V gene encodes CDR1 SQVTM and CDR2 ANQGSEA.

The chain combines TRBV18 with TRBJ2-2; no clear D gene. The V end lost 4 bases, the J end lost 4 bases, and 4 bases lay between the germline ends. The CDR3 is 12 amino acids. CDR1 and CDR2 from the germline V gene are KGHSH and LQKENI. CDR3 sequence reads: CASSRGTGELFF. CDR3 DNA: TGTGCCAGCTCACGTGGCACCGGGGAGCTGTTTTTT. Looking up the rest from reference TRBV18 and TRBJ2-2 gives the full variable domain: NAGVMQNPRHLVRRRGQEARLRCSPMKGHSHVYWYRQLPEEGLKFMVYLQKENIIDESGMPKERFSAEFPKEGPSILRIQQVVRGDSAAYFCASSRGTGELFFGEGSRLTVL.

The chain carries TRBV7-2 and TRBJ1-1; 8 positions agree with TRBD1. CDR1 and CDR2 from the germline V gene are SGHTA and FQGNSA. Trimming removed 4 bases from V and 2 bases from J; junction bases left unmatched: 0. CDR3 length: 13 residues. CDR3 region: CASSSGGNTEAFF. In DNA form, the CDR3 reads TGTGCCAGCAGCTCAGGGGGCAACACTGAAGCTTTCTTT.

The V and J genes are TRBV18 and TRBJ1-1; D is possibly TRBD1 (6 bases). Germline V gene lookup returns CDR1 KGHSH and CDR2 LQKENI. The V end was cut by 3 bases, the J end by 6 bases, with 11 bases between. This CDR3 region has 13 residues. The CDR3 region is CASSPTQGSEAFF. The CDR3 nucleotides are TGTGCCAGCTCACCCACTCAGGGGTCTGAAGCTTTCTTT.

J is TRBJ2-1 and V is TRBV11-2; D not certain. This CDR3 has 18 amino acids. Trimming left V 4 bases short and J 9 bases short, with 28 bases between. The germline gives CDR1 SGHAT, CDR2 FQNNGV. CDR3 sequence reads: CASSSFELWARKVVEQFF. CDR3 nucleotide sequence: TGTGCCAGCAGCTCCTTCGAGTTGTGGGCTAGAAAGGTGGTTGAGCAGTTCTTC.

This chain joins TRBV10-3 and TRBJ1-6; D unclear. Germline lookup yields CDR1 ENHRY and CDR2 SYGVKD. The CDR3 runs to 13 residues. Trimming removed 10 bases from V and 7 bases from J, with 14 bases in between. CDR3 sequence reads: CARRSNLNSPLHF. The CDR3 DNA reads TGTGCCAGACGGTCTAACCTCAATTCACCCCTCCACTTT.